The 32 T cell receptor beta chains listed next were all sequenced from one sample in a study of blood T cell repertoires in COVID-19. The table came from immunoSEQ multiplex PCR; TCRdb's copy has only in-frame clones and leaves some out. Of fewer than 350,000 clones listed, 88% are singletons. The sequencing sample was made of PBMCs or T cells enriched from blood (not recorded which). The receptors were sampled from a woman under 40 who had recovered from COVID-19.

CDR3 residues: CASTAVAGHEQYF. DNA for the CDR3: TGTGCCAGCACAGCGGTAGCGGGGCACGAGCAGTACTTC. This chain uses TRBV6-5 with TRBJ2-7, with TRBD2 matching over 8 bases. Germline trimming cut 7 bases from V and 5 bases from J; bases unmatched to any gene: 7. The length of the CDR3 is 13 residues. CDR1 and CDR2 from the germline V gene are MNHEY and SVGAGI.

The CDR3 reads CASSQEVGGFPNTEAFF. The CDR3 bases are TGCGCCAGCAGCCAAGAAGTTGGCGGCTTCCCGAACACTGAAGCTTTCTTT. This chain joins TRBV4-3 and TRBJ1-1; D is ambiguous. V lost 0 bases and J lost 1, with 15 bases in between. Per germline, CDR1 LGHNA and CDR2 YSLEER. This CDR3 is 17 amino acids long.

This clone was seen just once. The chain uses TRBV5-6 and TRBJ1-1, with D possibly TRBD1 on 5 matching bases. The CDR3 length is 16 residues. With 0 bases removed from V and 1 base from J, the gap between germline ends came to 13 bases. Germline lookup yields CDR1 SGHDT and CDR2 YYEEEE. CDR3 sequence reads: CASSLVQGVPNTEAFF. CDR3 DNA sequence: TGTGCCAGCAGCTTGGTCCAGGGCGTGCCGAACACTGAAGCTTTCTTT.

The chain combines TRBV27 with TRBJ2-5; 10 bases agree with TRBD1. This CDR3 region has 14 residues. J gave up 6 bases and V 6 bases, and 7 bases lay outside the gene matches. In germline, CDR1 is MNHEY, CDR2 SMNVEV (reference sequence). In DNA form, the CDR3 reads TGTGCCAGCAGCCCGACAGGGGGCCTTAAGACCCAGTACTTC. It codes for CASSPTGGLKTQYF.

CDR3 region: CASSLSGADSYNEQFF. The CDR3 region has the DNA TGCGCCAGCAGCTTGTCCGGAGCAGACTCCTACAATGAGCAGTTCTTC. This sequence joins TRBV5-1 and TRBJ2-1; D remains unclear. Germline loops: CDR1 SGHRS, CDR2 YFSETQ. V was shortened by 1 base and J by 0 bases, with 11 bases between the two germline ends. CDR3 length: 16 residues.

The chain has TRBV5-1 and TRBJ2-7, with D maybe TRBD2 (6 bases). The CDR3 is 15 amino acids. Germline CDR1 SGHRS, CDR2 YFSETQ. V was shortened by 0 bases and J by 3 bases, with 13 bases between the two germline ends. CDR3 region: CASSLEEGRYYEQYF. The CDR3 nucleotides read TGCGCCAGCAGCTTGGAGGAGGGGCGTTACTACGAGCAGTACTTC.

The chain combines TRBV29-1 with TRBJ2-3; unclear D gene. The germline V gene has CDR1 SQVTM and CDR2 ANQGSEA. This CDR3 region has 15 residues. V dropped 5 bases and J dropped 2 bases, with 17 bases sitting between them. The CDR3 loop reads CSVIEPKFITDTQYF. The CDR3 nucleotides read TGCAGCGTTATCGAGCCCAAATTCATCACAGATACGCAGTATTTT.

The rearrangement links TRBV25-1 to TRBJ2-3; TRBD1 matches 8 bases. After removal of 3 bases from V and 3 bases from J, the junction contained 11 bases not matched to a gene. Germline CDR1 reads MGHDK; CDR2 reads SYGVNS. The CDR3 contains 17 residues. CDR3 nucleotide sequence: TGTGCCAGCAGTGAGCGGACAGGGTCTTATTCGACAGATACGCAGTATTTT. Protein sequence: CASSERTGSYSTDTQYF.

The V and J genes are TRBV5-4 and TRBJ2-2; the match to TRBD2 covers 8 bases. Germline CDR1 is SGHNT and CDR2 is YYREEE (reference sequence). This CDR3 spans 16 amino acids. Germline trimming cut 0 bases from V and 0 bases from J; bases unmatched to any gene: 1. Here the CDR3 reads CASSLVGRANTGELFF. The CDR3 coding sequence is TGTGCCAGCAGCTTGGTCGGGAGGGCGAACACCGGGGAGCTGTTTTTT.

V is TRBV29-1 and J is TRBJ2-7, with a possible D match to TRBD2 (6 bases). The V gene lost 4 bases and the J gene lost 2 bases, with 12 bases spanning the gap. The CDR3 loop spans 13 amino acids. Germline values: CDR1 SQVTM, CDR2 ANQGSEA. The CDR3 region is CSVGGRYAYEQYF. The DNA for the CDR3 is TGCAGCGTTGGTGGGAGGTACGCCTACGAGCAGTACTTC.

The chain carries TRBV10-3 and TRBJ1-5; D remains ambiguous. Germline V lookup: CDR1 ENHRY, CDR2 SYGVKD. The CDR3 is 13 residues long. Trimming shortened V by 7 bases and J by 3 bases, and 10 bases separated the two germline ends. This chain's CDR3 is CAINEIFNQPQHF. CDR3 in DNA: TGTGCCATCAACGAGATCTTCAATCAGCCCCAGCATTTT.

J is TRBJ2-7 and V is TRBV5-1, with D maybe TRBD1 (6 bases). Looked up from germline, CDR1 is SGHRS and CDR2 is YFSETQ. The CDR3 is made up of 15 amino acids. The V gene lost 3 bases and the J gene lost 2 bases, with 15 bases spanning the gap. DNA for the CDR3: TGCGCCAGCAGCTCCTTACAGGGTGTTACCTACGAGCAGTACTTC. This encodes CASSSLQGVTYEQYF.

The chain couples TRBV7-9 to TRBJ2-3; a possible D gene is TRBD1 (8 bases). Per the germline V gene, CDR1 is SEHNR and CDR2 is FQNEAQ (reference sequence). The CDR3 consists of 16 residues. Between the trimmed V and J ends, which lost 5 bases and 5 bases, there was a span of 20 bases. The CDR3 here is CASSRQRTGRVDTQYF. The CDR3, as DNA: TGTGCCAGCAGCCGTCAAAGGACAGGGAGGGTAGATACGCAGTATTTT.

The chain carries TRBV11-3 and TRBJ2-7, with TRBD1 matching over 11 bases. Germline trimming cut 0 bases from V and 3 bases from J; bases unmatched to any gene: 1. Germline CDR1 and CDR2: SGHNT and YENEEA. The CDR3 runs to 15 residues. The DNA for the CDR3 is TGTGCCAGCAGCTTAGATGGGACAGGGGGCTACGAGCAGTACTTC. Its translation: CASSLDGTGGYEQYF.

This chain connects TRBV2 to TRBJ2-5; D is perhaps TRBD1 (6 bases). Trimming removed 3 bases from V and 5 bases from J, with 13 bases in between. CDR1 and CDR2 from the germline V gene are SNHLY and FYNNEI. CDR3 length: 14 amino acids. This CDR3 is CASSDIVRGETQYF. DNA of the CDR3: TGTGCCAGCAGTGATATTGTAAGGGGGGAGACCCAGTACTTC.

The chain carries TRBV2 and TRBJ2-7; D not resolved. V was trimmed by 8 bases and J by 2 bases, leaving 10 bases between them. Germline CDR1 SNHLY, CDR2 FYNNEI. The length of the CDR3 is 12 residues. CDR3 bases: TGTGCCAGCCGATGGCAAACCTACGAGCAGTACTTC. Translated: CASRWQTYEQYF. Full variable domain (outside the CDR3, taken from reference TRBV2 and TRBJ2-7): EPEVTQTPSHQVTQMGQEVILRCVPISNHLYFYWYRQILGQKVEFLVSFYNNEISEKSEIFDDQFSVERPDGSNFTLKIRSTKLEDSAMYFCASRWQTYEQYFGPGTRLTVT.

J is TRBJ1-1 and V is TRBV5-4; a possible D gene is TRBD1 (6 bases). The CDR3 runs 13 residues. Germline-derived CDR1 and CDR2 are SGHNT and YYREEE (reference sequence). Trimming pared 4 bases from V and 7 bases from J, leaving 14 bases between. The CDR3 DNA reads as TGTGCCAGCAGCCCCTCTTTGGGACATGAAGCTTTCTTT. Translated, it gives CASSPSLGHEAFF.

A few counts support this clone. The V call is TRBV28, the J call TRBJ1-3; D not certain. This CDR3 is 15 amino acids long. The ends were cut back, 8 bases at V and 0 bases at J, with 14 bases in the middle. Germline CDR1 MDHEN, CDR2 SYDVKM. DNA of the CDR3: TGTGCCAGCCGGCGGTTCTCCCCCTCTGGAAACACCATATATTTT. Residues: CASRRFSPSGNTIYF.

The J gene is TRBJ2-1, the V gene TRBV9, with TRBD1 matching 9 bases. Germline CDR1 and CDR2: SGDLS and YYNGEE. V lost 3 bases, J lost 8 bases, and 9 bases stayed unmatched. This CDR3 spans 15 amino acids. CDR3 protein: CASSGSGTGLDEQFF. DNA for the CDR3: TGTGCCAGCAGCGGATCCGGGACAGGGTTGGATGAGCAGTTCTTC.

CDR3: CASSQSSRGRGETQYF. The CDR3 DNA follows: TGCGCCAGCAGTCAATCAAGCAGGGGGCGCGGAGAGACCCAGTACTTC. The V call is TRBV23-1, the J call TRBJ2-5; 8 bases align to TRBD1. TRBV23-1 is an ORF, with its function uncertain. J lost 4 bases, V lost 0 bases, and 7 bases had no gene match. This CDR3 has 16 amino acids.

This clone was seen more than once but under ten times. CDR3 sequence: CASSTIDRDDEQFF. CDR3 nucleotides: TGTGCCAGTAGTACCATCGACAGGGATGATGAGCAGTTCTTC. The chain recombines TRBV19 with TRBJ2-1; TRBD1 aligns across 7 bases. Trimming took 4 bases from V and 8 from J; bases not matched to a gene: 8. Per germline, CDR1 LNHDA and CDR2 SQIVND (reference sequence). CDR3 length: 14 amino acids.

This sequence joins TRBV5-8 and TRBJ2-5, with D perhaps TRBD2 (6 bases). CDR3 length: 16 residues. Germline CDR1 is SGHTS and CDR2 is YDEGEE. V was clipped by 0 bases and J by 1 base, with 13 bases between them. The CDR3 DNA sequence: TGTGCCAGCAGCTTGGCCAGGGACTGGATCCAAGAGACCCAGTACTTC. Its protein is CASSLARDWIQETQYF.

V and J are TRBV20-1 and TRBJ2-1; 7 positions match TRBD2. In germline, CDR1 is DFQATT, CDR2 SNEGSKA (reference sequence). CDR3 length: 13 residues. After removal of 3 bases from V and 5 bases from J, the junction contained 4 bases not matched to a gene. CDR3 bases: TGCAGTGCTAGTAGTCGGGAGGACAATGAGCAGTTCTTC. Its protein is CSASSREDNEQFF.

The J gene is TRBJ1-1, the V gene TRBV11-2; D gene uncertain. With 0 bases removed from V and 1 base from J, the gap between germline ends came to 12 bases. CDR1 is SGHAT and CDR2 is FQNNGV in the germline V gene. This CDR3 has 16 residues. As DNA, the CDR3 is TGTGCCAGCAGCTTAGATTTGGGGAGAGGGAACACTGAAGCTTTCTTT. Protein product: CASSLDLGRGNTEAFF.

The chain couples TRBV7-6 to TRBJ2-5; no definite D call. From germline, CDR1 is SGHVS and CDR2 FNYEAQ. Trimming took 2 bases from V and 2 from J, leaving 12 bases between them. This CDR3 is built from 15 residues. CDR3 sequence (DNA): TGTGCCAGCAGCTTACTTAGTGCCCCACAAGAGACCCAGTACTTC. Translating gives CASSLLSAPQETQYF.

This rearrangement joins TRBV5-6 to TRBJ2-7, with 7 bases that match TRBD1. This CDR3 contains 15 residues. Germline assignment: CDR1 SGHDT and CDR2 YYEEEE. Losses at the gene ends were 4 bases for V and 1 base for J; bases not matched to a gene: 8. The CDR3 DNA reads as TGTGCCAGCAGCGACCGGGACAGAGCATCCTACGAGCAGTACTTC. Protein product: CASSDRDRASYEQYF.

This chain joins TRBV4-3 and TRBJ2-2; a weak D match, TRBD1 (5 bases). With 1 base removed from V and 5 bases from J, the gap between germline ends came to 11 bases. CDR1 and CDR2 (germline): LGHNA, YSLEER. The length of the CDR3 is 15 residues. CDR3 amino acids: CASSQGVRVTGELFF. The CDR3 region has the DNA TGCGCCAGCAGCCAAGGGGTCAGGGTTACCGGGGAGCTGTTTTTT.

This sequence joins TRBV25-1 and TRBJ1-2; 9 positions agree with TRBD1. Losses at the gene ends were 4 bases for V and 5 bases for J; bases not matched to a gene: 11. CDR3 length equals 16 residues. Looked up from germline, CDR1 is MGHDK and CDR2 is SYGVNS. Here the CDR3 reads CASSASRQGDWYGYTF. The CDR3, as DNA: TGTGCCAGCAGTGCCTCGAGACAGGGGGATTGGTATGGCTACACCTTC.

This sequence joins TRBV5-8 and TRBJ1-6; no definite D call. Germline assignment: CDR1 SGHTS and CDR2 YDEGEE. V lost 0 bases and J lost 7, with 17 bases in between. The CDR3 covers 17 residues. In DNA form, the CDR3 reads TGTGCCAGCAGCTTGGACCCGACGCGGAGGAAAAATTCACCCCTCCACTTT. Protein product: CASSLDPTRRKNSPLHF.

With regard to this clone: Other DNA sequences in the same sample also yield this CDR3. The chain recombines TRBV5-1 with TRBJ2-3, with D perhaps TRBD1 (5 bases). V lost 5 bases to trimming and J lost 3 bases, with 10 bases between them. The CDR3 runs 13 residues. Germline CDR1 is SGHRS and CDR2 is YFSETQ. The CDR3 nucleotides read TGCGCCAGCAGTCTGCAGGGTACAGATACGCAGTATTTT. It translates to CASSLQGTDTQYF.

The J gene is TRBJ1-5, the V gene TRBV21-1. TRBV21-1 is a pseudogene. This CDR3 has 13 residues. The CDR3 here is CASSNHTREPQHF. CDR3 DNA sequence: TGTGCCAGCAGCAATCACACCCGGGAGCCCCAGCATTTT.

This chain links TRBV27 with TRBJ1-5; TRBD1 agrees at 7 bases. The CDR3 spans 14 residues. The ends lost 5 bases at V and 6 bases at J; junction bases unmatched: 7. Germline CDR1 MNHEY, CDR2 SMNVEV (reference sequence). CDR3 coding DNA: TGTGCCAGCAGTCCAGGGGGGAGTGGTCAGCCCCAGCATTTT. Translation: CASSPGGSGQPQHF.